This T cell receptor (beta chain) is from a study of T cells after posttransplantation cyclophosphamide. Sequenced by immunoSEQ multiplex PCR; TCRdb stores in-frame clones only, minus some. The sample presents over 45,000 clones, none singletons. The CDR3 runs 15 residues. Trimming removed 2 bases from V and 2 bases from J, with 8 bases in between. Germline values: CDR1 SGHRS, CDR2 YFSETQ. This clone was counted ten times or more. Its matching antigen is unknown. The related graft donor's blood sample was taken on the day of bone marrow donation. Regarding the study as a whole: After PTCy, TRB diversity resembled that of CNI/methotrexate controls. Tissue-infiltrating T cells from skin or gut overlapped little with blood T cells.

Sequenced sample: PBMCs. The chain links TRBV5-1 to TRBJ2-6, with a weak D call TRBD1 (6 bases). The TCR comes from a man aged 40-50 years in good health, CMV-negative, and a related stem cell transplant donor. The CDR3 nucleotides read TGCGCCAGCAGCTTATGGGGGCCTGGGGCCAACGTCCTGACTTTC. Amino acids: CASSLWGPGANVLTF.